This T cell receptor beta chain was sequenced during a study of human T cells and chemical hapten exposure. The time point: patch test 3, about 24 weeks after DPC sensitization. Noted treatment: therapeutic diphenylcyclopropenone sensitization with weekly scalp DPC. Germline V CDR1 and CDR2: SQVTM, ANQGSEA. This CDR3 has 13 amino acids. With 1 base removed from V and 3 bases from J, the gap between germline ends came to 10 bases. Via MiXCR, TCRdb re-called the RACE reads, giving one row per CDR3 protein. Of about 76,000 distinct CDR3 sequences in the sample, roughly 13% were seen once. In its sample, this clonotype was seen a few times.

The receptor was isolated from a woman in her forties or fifties with alopecia areata. Some clones in this sample may be carry-over from other donors' samples. The chain links TRBV29-1 to TRBJ2-7, with D unresolved. The source material was whole blood, sampled in connection with sensitization to the hapten diphenylcyclopropenone (DPC). The CDR3 DNA is TGCAGCGTTGAAGTAGGAGTCGGCTACGAGCAGTACTTC. It translates to CSVEVGVGYEQYF.